Below, 8 T cell receptor beta chains from the same sample are listed, as sequenced in a study of CD8+ T cells in alopecia areata. Reverse transcription of extracted RNA yielded cDNA, which provided the sequencing template. The assay was immunoSEQ multiplex PCR, and TCRdb's table has in-frame clones only and misses some. The sample yields about 210,000 clones, approximately 67% seen once. Stated treatment: oral pan-JAK inhibitor, 5-10 mg twice daily. The specimen comprised CD4+ T cells sorted from blood, sampled at approximately week 44, from a patient treated with tofacitinib. The receptor set was obtained from a human donor with alopecia areata.

This clone was counted only a few times. The gene calls are TRBV10-3 and TRBJ2-5, with 11 positions matching TRBD1. CDR3 length: 13 amino acids. CDR1 and CDR2 from the germline V gene are ENHRY and SYGVKD. J was trimmed by 7 bases and V by 6 bases; bases with no gene match: 4. The DNA for the CDR3 is TGTGCCATCAGAGGACAGGGGGCAGTGACCCAGTACTTC. Encoded protein: CAIRGQGAVTQYF.

The chain links TRBV11-2 to TRBJ2-1; the D is unclear. Trimming removed 6 bases from V and 10 bases from J, with 16 bases in between. There are 13 residues in the CDR3. Germline CDR1 SGHAT, CDR2 FQNNGV. CDR3 residues: CASSRPAGAEQFF. The DNA of the CDR3 is TGTGCCAGCAGTAGACCAGCAGGTGCCGAGCAGTTCTTC.

This chain joins TRBV27 and TRBJ2-7; D gene uncertain. Germline loops: CDR1 MNHEY, CDR2 SMNVEV (reference sequence). The CDR3 runs to 14 residues. The V end lost 5 bases, the J end lost 0 bases, and 11 bases lay between the germline ends. DNA for the CDR3: TGTGCCAGCAGTCCCGGTCACAACTCCTACGAGCAGTACTTC. The encoded protein is CASSPGHNSYEQYF.

Only a few counts were recorded for this clone. J is TRBJ2-2 and V is TRBV25-1; 9 nucleotides agree with TRBD1. The germline V gene encodes CDR1 MGHDK and CDR2 SYGVNS. This CDR3 has 15 amino acids. The trim removed 8 bases at V and 1 base at J, leaving 5 bases unmatched. The CDR3 sequence: CASGRQGVNTGELFF. The DNA of the CDR3 is TGTGCCAGCGGCCGACAGGGGGTGAACACCGGGGAGCTGTTTTTT.

Only a few counts were recorded for this clone. CDR3 region: CAWSRGLLGLAEQYF. The CDR3 DNA reads TGTGCCTGGAGTAGGGGACTCTTAGGTCTGGCCGAGCAGTACTTC. The chain couples TRBV30 to TRBJ2-7; D might be TRBD2 (6 bases). V was cut by 2 bases and J by 6 bases, with 20 bases left in between. CDR3 length equals 15 residues. CDR1 and CDR2 from the germline V gene are GTSNPN and SVGIG (reference sequence).

The chain recombines TRBV25-1 with TRBJ1-6; perhaps TRBD1 as D (5 bases). This CDR3 spans 14 amino acids. Trimming cost V 1 base and J 9 bases, with 10 bases left between them. From germline, CDR1 is MGHDK and CDR2 SYGVNS. DNA for the CDR3: TGTGCCAGCAGTGAATCAGGGATAAGTTCACCCCTCCACTTT. It encodes CASSESGISSPLHF.

The gene calls are TRBV6-5 and TRBJ1-1; D ambiguous. V lost 5 bases, J lost 4 bases, and 17 bases lay in between. Germline V gives CDR1 MNHEY, CDR2 SVGAGI. The CDR3 is 15 residues long. The CDR3 region has the DNA TGTGCCAGCAGTACCGGACCCCCCGGAAGCACTGAAGCTTTCTTT. It translates to CASSTGPPGSTEAFF.

This clone was seen only once. The chain recombines TRBV4-3 with TRBJ2-7, with D possibly TRBD2 on 6 matching bases. Germline V gene data show CDR1 as LGHNA and CDR2 as YSLEER. The CDR3 loop spans 13 amino acids. Trimming pared 3 bases from V and 5 bases from J, leaving 11 bases between. This chain's CDR3 is CASSHQGGDEQYF. As DNA, the CDR3 is TGCGCCAGCAGCCACCAAGGAGGGGACGAGCAGTACTTC.